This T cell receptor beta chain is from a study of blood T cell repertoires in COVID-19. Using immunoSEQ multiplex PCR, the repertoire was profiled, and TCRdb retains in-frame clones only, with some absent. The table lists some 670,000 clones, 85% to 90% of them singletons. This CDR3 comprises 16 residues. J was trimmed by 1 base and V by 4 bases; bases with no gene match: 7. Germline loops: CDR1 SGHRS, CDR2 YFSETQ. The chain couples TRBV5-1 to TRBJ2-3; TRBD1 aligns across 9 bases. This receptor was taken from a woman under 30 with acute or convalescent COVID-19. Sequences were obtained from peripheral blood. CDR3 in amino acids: CASSVRQGVGTDTQYF. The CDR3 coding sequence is TGCGCCAGCAGCGTACGACAGGGGGTCGGCACAGATACGCAGTATTTT.